A single sample is the source of the 3 T cell receptor beta chains below, sequenced in a study of vaccination effects on CD4 cells after COVID-19. These receptors are not linked to any known antigen. Pools of viral peptides were used by the ViraFEST assay to expand antigen-specific CD4+ T cells ahead of sequencing. The culture ran for about 11 days, and then CD4+ T cells were isolated. Each person got two doses of an mRNA SARS-CoV-2 vaccine, BNT162b2 or mRNA-1273. Assay: immunoSEQ multiplex PCR; the TCRdb copy retains only in-frame clones and omits some. The profile covers 20,000 to 25,000 clones, with 80% to 90% appearing a single time and 5.6% taken by the ten largest. The material was CD4+ T cells from PBMCs cultured with SARS-CoV-2 spike peptides, obtained after COVID-19 vaccination. These receptors all come from a human donor who received a COVID-19 vaccine. Some clones in this sample may be carry-over from other donors' samples.

The V and J genes are TRBV5-1 and TRBJ1-5; D call uncertain. The V end lost 0 bases, the J end lost 3 bases, and 4 bases lay between the germline ends. The CDR3 runs to 13 residues. Germline-derived CDR1 and CDR2 are SGHRS and YFSETQ. CDR3 region: CASSLEPNQPQHF. For the CDR3, the DNA is TGCGCCAGCAGCTTGGAACCCAATCAGCCCCAGCATTTT.

The chain combines TRBV19 with TRBJ2-3; D is possibly TRBD1 (6 bases). CDR3 length equals 16 residues. V lost 4 bases and J 0 bases, leaving 14 bases between the germline ends. The V gene's germline CDR1 is LNHDA and CDR2 SQIVND (reference sequence). This chain's CDR3 is CASSNRTVPSTDTQYF. CDR3 nucleotides: TGTGCCAGTAGTAACAGGACAGTACCCAGCACAGATACGCAGTATTTT.

V is TRBV23-1 and J is TRBJ1-6, with 7 nucleotides matching TRBD1. TRBV23-1 is sorted into the ORF group, with uncertain function. This CDR3 is built from 15 residues. The J segment lost 10 bases and the V segment lost 1 base, leaving 7 bases of the junction unmatched. CDR3 bases: TGCGCCAGCAGTCAATTGCGACAGGGCCGATCACCCCTCCACTTT. Translation gives CASSQLRQGRSPLHF.